The sample holds one count of the clone carrying this T cell receptor beta chain. The sample has other DNA sequences that encode this CDR3 too. V lost 0 bases and J 5 bases, leaving 7 bases between the germline ends. CDR1 and CDR2 (germline): GTSNPN, SVGIG (reference sequence). This CDR3 region has 12 residues. The sample comes from a study of CD8+ T cells in alopecia areata. The overall study: Treated patients' severity was scored by percentage of affected scalp area.

Treatment described: oral pan-JAK inhibitor, 5-10 mg twice daily. Following RNA extraction, reverse transcription yielded cDNA that acted as the sequencing template. Assay: immunoSEQ multiplex PCR; the TCRdb copy retains only in-frame clones and omits some. The sample holds around 100,000 clones, approximately 54% seen once. V gene TRBV30 combines with J gene TRBJ1-1, with D unclear. The source of this sequence is a human donor with alopecia areata. Sequencing was performed on CD8+ T cells sorted from blood, taken at week 24, from a patient treated with tofacitinib. The CDR3 DNA sequence: TGTGCCTGGAGTGTAGGACCGACTGAAGCTTTCTTT. This codes for CAWSVGPTEAFF.